Below are 8 T cell receptor beta chains sequenced from a single sample in a study of CD8 T cells in ankylosing spondylitis. Each CDR3 protein is one row after TCRdb ran MiXCR on the 5' RACE reads. Here the sample spans a few hundred thousand distinct CDR3 sequences, roughly 18% being singletons. Their recognized antigens are unknown. Points from the study as a whole: In ankylosing spondylitis blood, a motif of seven to nine highly homologous TCR beta variants appeared characteristic.

Sequenced: blood, either unsorted or a sorted T cell fraction (not recorded which). The receptor set was obtained from a male donor with ankylosing spondylitis.

This chain links TRBV5-6 with TRBJ2-1; the D is unclear. Germline V lookup: CDR1 SGHDT, CDR2 YYEEEE. V was trimmed by 4 bases and J by 4 bases, leaving 15 bases between them. This CDR3 has 15 amino acids. Here the CDR3 reads CASSVGFWAYNEQFF. The CDR3 DNA follows: TGTGCCAGCAGCGTAGGGTTTTGGGCGTACAATGAGCAGTTCTTC.

Concerning this clonotype: Compared with germline, one end of the junction differs, possibly owing to a read error. The chain links TRBV6-1 to TRBJ1-2; D is unclear. Germline CDR1 reads MNHNS; CDR2 reads SASEGT. The length of the CDR3 is 13 residues. CDR3 DNA: TGTGCCAGCAGCCTTGCCTGGGCCTATGGCTACACCTTT. Its protein is CASSLAWAYGYTF.

The chain couples TRBV27 to TRBJ2-7; 11 bases agree with TRBD2. The CDR3 is 13 amino acids. Germline values: CDR1 MNHEY, CDR2 SMNVEV (reference sequence). Unmatched junction bases numbered 3, after V lost 2 bases and J lost 9 bases. The CDR3 DNA is TGTGCCAGCAGTTTACTAGCGGGGGGAGTGCAGTACTTC. It codes for CASSLLAGGVQYF.

The rearrangement uses TRBV19 and TRBJ2-1, with TRBD1 identical over 9 bases. CDR1 and CDR2 (germline): LNHDA, SQIVND (reference sequence). The CDR3 runs 14 residues. The trim removed 4 bases at V and 5 bases at J, leaving 3 bases unmatched. The DNA of the CDR3 is TGTGCCAGTAGTAGGGGACAGGGCCACAATGAGCAGTTCTTC. Translating it yields CASSRGQGHNEQFF.

The chain is built from TRBV4-2 and TRBJ2-2; tentative D call: TRBD1 (7 bases). V was clipped by 4 bases and J by 7 bases, with 13 bases between them. CDR3 size: 14 residues. Germline V gives CDR1 LGHNA, CDR2 YNFKEQ. CDR3 protein: CASSPPQGGGELFF. The CDR3 DNA follows: TGTGCCAGCAGCCCCCCTCAGGGGGGCGGGGAGCTGTTTTTT.

The chain recombines TRBV5-6 with TRBJ2-7; D remains unclear. The CDR3 spans 14 residues. V lost 0 bases, J lost 4 bases, and 11 bases lay in between. Germline V CDR1 and CDR2: SGHDT, YYEEEE. CDR3 residues: CASSLVGSGYEQYF. In DNA form, the CDR3 reads TGTGCCAGCAGCTTGGTGGGCTCAGGATACGAGCAGTACTTC.

J is TRBJ2-7 and V is TRBV29-1; weak D call: TRBD1 (5 bases). Between the trimmed V and J ends, which lost 7 bases and 4 bases, there was a span of 11 bases. This CDR3 region has 11 residues. The V gene's germline CDR1 is SQVTM and CDR2 ANQGSEA. The CDR3 protein is CSGTDSYEQYF. CDR3 nucleotides: TGCAGCGGAACTGACAGTTACGAGCAGTACTTC.

The chain is built from TRBV29-1 and TRBJ2-2; D perhaps matches TRBD2 (5 bases). Germline CDR1 and CDR2: SQVTM and ANQGSEA. The CDR3 spans 14 residues. Trimming took off 5 bases at V and 4 bases at J, with 14 bases between the two ends. CDR3: CSVTKRGLTGELFF. The CDR3 bases are TGCAGCGTTACTAAAAGAGGGCTCACCGGGGAGCTGTTTTTT.